These 21 T cell receptor beta chains originate from one sample sequenced in a study of blood T cell repertoires in COVID-19. TCRdb keeps only in-frame clones here, not all; method: immunoSEQ multiplex PCR. The sample shows some 160,000 clones, roughly 90% of them seen only once. Sequencing was performed on peripheral blood. The source of these receptors is a man aged 55 to 70 with acute or convalescent COVID-19.

V and J are TRBV30 and TRBJ2-3; 8 nucleotides line up with TRBD2. The CDR3 contains 14 residues. The germline gives CDR1 GTSNPN, CDR2 SVGIG (reference sequence). V lost 5 bases, J lost 3 bases, and 7 bases stayed unmatched. The CDR3 loop is CAWARGGSTDTQYF. The DNA for the CDR3 is TGTGCCTGGGCCCGGGGGGGGTCGACAGATACGCAGTATTTT.

This clone showed up just a few times. The chain recombines TRBV5-1 with TRBJ1-2; no definite D call. The CDR3 sequence is 14 residues long. The V end lost 0 bases, the J end lost 0 bases, and 6 bases lay between the germline ends. Germline CDR1 SGHRS, CDR2 YFSETQ. The CDR3 coding sequence is TGCGCCAGCAGCTTGGGCGGAGCTAACTATGGCTACACCTTC. Translation: CASSLGGANYGYTF.

V gene TRBV6-5 combines with J gene TRBJ1-5, with 8 positions matching TRBD1. Germline-derived CDR1 and CDR2 are MNHEY and SVGAGI. This CDR3 has 15 residues. Trimming took 4 bases from V and 0 from J; bases not matched to a gene: 2. The chain's CDR3 is CASSSDRASNQPQHF. In DNA, the CDR3 is TGTGCCAGCAGTTCGGACAGGGCTAGCAATCAGCCCCAGCATTTT.

The chain recombines TRBV29-1 with TRBJ1-2; the match to TRBD1 covers 7 bases. The ends lost 6 bases at V and 4 bases at J; junction bases unmatched: 11. Germline assignment: CDR1 SQVTM and CDR2 ANQGSEA. The CDR3 consists of 14 residues. CDR3 nucleotide sequence: TGCAGCGTAGCTGACAGGGCACTGGGCTATGGCTACACCTTC. Protein product: CSVADRALGYGYTF.

This chain links TRBV7-2 with TRBJ1-2; 8 bases are a match to TRBD1. CDR1 is SGHTA and CDR2 is FQGNSA in the germline V gene. Unmatched junction bases numbered 4, after V lost 3 bases and J lost 4 bases. The CDR3 length is 14 residues. The CDR3: CASSLPGGVYGYTF. DNA for the CDR3: TGTGCCAGCAGCTTGCCAGGGGGCGTCTATGGCTACACCTTC.

A single count supports this clone. The chain couples TRBV6-5 to TRBJ1-1; D gene unclear. This CDR3 has 13 amino acids. V was pared by 7 bases and J by 1 base, with 10 bases between. Germline CDR1 reads MNHEY; CDR2 reads SVGAGI. The CDR3 bases are TGTGCCAGCATCTCCCGGGGGAACACTGAAGCTTTCTTT. It encodes CASISRGNTEAFF.

The chain links TRBV7-8 to TRBJ2-5; 8 nucleotides match TRBD1. The CDR3 has 15 amino acids. Germline V CDR1 and CDR2: SGHVS, FQNEAQ. V lost 3 bases, J lost 6 bases, and 9 bases stayed unmatched. The CDR3 bases are TGTGCCAGCAGCTTGACCAGCCAGGGGGCCAAGACCCAGTACTTC. Translation gives CASSLTSQGAKTQYF.

The CDR3 region is CASSPNRQNTGELFF. DNA for the CDR3: TGTGCCAGCTCACCGAACCGACAGAACACCGGGGAGCTGTTTTTT. The V call is TRBV18, the J call TRBJ2-2, with D unresolved. The germline CDR1 and CDR2 sequences are KGHSH and LQKENI. V lost 3 bases and J 1 base, leaving 9 bases between the germline ends. The CDR3 covers 15 residues. Using reference TRBV18 and TRBJ2-2 for the parts outside the CDR3, the full variable domain is NAGVMQNPRHLVRRRGQEARLRCSPMKGHSHVYWYRQLPEEGLKFMVYLQKENIIDESGMPKERFSAEFPKEGPSILRIQQVVRGDSAAYFCASSPNRQNTGELFFGEGSRLTVL.

The chain combines TRBV12-3 or TRBV12-4 with TRBJ1-6; D is ambiguous. V lost 5 bases and J 5 bases, leaving 4 bases between the germline ends. The CDR3 loop spans 12 amino acids. CDR3 coding DNA: TGTGCCAGCAGTATTAATAATTCACCCCTCCACTTT. Protein sequence: CASSINNSPLHF.

The rearrangement links TRBV19 to TRBJ2-7; a weak D match, TRBD2 (5 bases). This CDR3 comprises 14 residues. Germline values: CDR1 LNHDA, CDR2 SQIVND (reference sequence). V lost 4 bases and J lost 0, with 10 bases in between. In nucleotides, the CDR3 is TGTGCCAGTAGTAGAGCGGAGAGCTCCTACGAGCAGTACTTC. Its translation is CASSRAESSYEQYF.

CDR3 loop: CATSDLLAGTSYNEQFF. Here the CDR3 DNA reads TGTGCCACCAGTGATCTACTAGCGGGGACCTCTTACAATGAGCAGTTCTTC. The rearrangement joins TRBV24-1 to TRBJ2-1; the match to TRBD2 covers 10 bases. The CDR3 length is 17 residues. Germline V gives CDR1 KGHDR, CDR2 SFDVKD. V trimming: 3 bases; J trimming: 4 bases; junction bases outside the gene matches: 8.

V usage is TRBV23-1 and J usage is TRBJ2-4, with 9 bases that match TRBD2. TRBV23-1 is identified as an open reading frame with a role that is uncertain. The V gene end was trimmed by 1 base and the J gene end by 0 bases; junction bases not matched to a gene: 16. CDR3 length: 21 amino acids. This CDR3 reads CASSQYYIAGAIPLAKNIQYF. CDR3 coding DNA: TGCGCCAGCAGTCAATACTATATAGCGGGGGCGATACCACTAGCCAAAAACATTCAGTACTTC.

The rearrangement joins TRBV4-2 to TRBJ1-5; no firm D call. CDR3 length: 14 residues. Trimming stripped 8 bases from V and 0 bases from J, with 11 bases between. CDR1 is LGHNA and CDR2 is YNFKEQ in the germline V gene. CDR3 protein: CASGYRDSNQPQHF. The DNA of the CDR3 is TGTGCCAGCGGGTACAGAGATAGCAATCAGCCCCAGCATTTT.

V gene TRBV27 combines with J gene TRBJ2-7; a weak D match, TRBD1 (6 bases). This CDR3 is 17 amino acids long. The germline gives CDR1 MNHEY, CDR2 SMNVEV (reference sequence). The ends were cut back, 4 bases at V and 3 bases at J, with 22 bases in the middle. CDR3 sequence (DNA): TGTGCCAGCAGTTCTCGCTCACAGGGCCTCTTAGTCTACGAGCAGTACTTC. Its protein product is CASSSRSQGLLVYEQYF.

The rearrangement joins TRBV5-4 to TRBJ1-6, with D hard to call. Germline V gives CDR1 SGHNT, CDR2 YYREEE (reference sequence). Trimming cost V 0 bases and J 10 bases, with 11 bases left between them. This CDR3 region has 14 residues. The CDR3 DNA sequence: TGTGCCAGCAGCTTGGGCGGCGGGAGCTCACCCCTCCACTTT. Residues: CASSLGGGSSPLHF.

This chain joins TRBV4-1 and TRBJ1-5, with D perhaps TRBD1 (6 bases). This CDR3 contains 18 residues. Per the germline V gene, CDR1 is MGHRA and CDR2 is YSYEKL. V shed 7 bases and J shed 2 bases, with 24 bases lying between them. CDR3 amino acids: CASKVAGQWPQGNQPQHF. The DNA of the CDR3 is TGCGCCAGCAAAGTTGCCGGACAGTGGCCCCAGGGCAATCAGCCCCAGCATTTT.

The V gene is TRBV2, the J gene TRBJ2-1; 11 nucleotides align to TRBD2. J lost 7 bases, V lost 7 bases, and 9 bases had no gene match. Germline V gives CDR1 SNHLY, CDR2 FYNNEI. The CDR3 is 15 residues long. CDR3 sequence reads: CASTLAGGLPNEQFF. For the CDR3, the DNA is TGTGCCAGCACTCTAGCGGGGGGATTGCCTAATGAGCAGTTCTTC.

The chain employs TRBV5-6 and TRBJ1-4; no definite D call. Germline lookup yields CDR1 SGHDT and CDR2 YYEEEE. V was pared by 4 bases and J by 4 bases, with 8 bases between. This CDR3 comprises 13 residues. The CDR3 DNA reads as TGTGCCAGCAGCACAGATAGTAATGAAAAACTGTTTTTT. Protein product: CASSTDSNEKLFF.

This sequence joins TRBV6-1 and TRBJ2-2, with D possibly matching TRBD2 (5 bases). The CDR3 is made up of 14 amino acids. Between the trimmed V and J ends, which lost 1 base and 7 bases, there was a span of 10 bases. Germline V gives CDR1 MNHNS, CDR2 SASEGT. For the CDR3, the DNA is TGTGCCAGCAGTGAAGGGCTAGCTGTCGGGGAGCTGTTTTTT. This codes for CASSEGLAVGELFF.

CDR3 in amino acids: CASSVTPVGGYTF. CDR3 coding DNA: TGTGCCAGCAGCGTCACCCCGGTGGGCGGCTACACCTTC. The chain employs TRBV9 and TRBJ1-2; no clear D gene. The V gene's germline CDR1 is SGDLS and CDR2 YYNGEE. This CDR3 is 13 amino acids long. The ends were cut back, 2 bases at V and 8 bases at J, with 13 bases in the middle.

V is TRBV6-2 or TRBV6-3 and J is TRBJ2-7; D is ambiguous. The CDR3 is made up of 13 amino acids. Germline V CDR1 and CDR2: MNHEY, SVGEGT. The V end lost 2 bases, the J end lost 4 bases, and 9 bases lay between the germline ends. CDR3 DNA sequence: TGTGCCAGCAGTTACAGTATGAGTTACGAGCAGTACTTC. Its translation: CASSYSMSYEQYF.